This record covers a single TCR beta chain. This receptor's antigen is unknown. Base qualities were left out, and no much larger clone turns up one base away. The sample belongs to a study of blood T cell repertoires in COVID-19 (dated by TCRdb to the early 2020s). With regard to the full study: Samples from collaborators originated in the United States, Italy and Spain and spanned both the acute and convalescent phases of COVID-19. The material from the prospective study consisted of cDNA or gDNA derived from T cells, B-cell-depleted T cells, or PBMCs. The dataset comprised deeply sampled blood TCRbeta repertoires from subjects exposed to, actively infected with, or recovered from COVID-19. The repertoires were made available in a free public database intended to serve as a resource for research on the immune response to SARS-CoV-2. The samples were drawn from two sources: the first 160 participants of the ongoing ImmuneRACE study, and some 1,300 subjects contributed by 6 global collaborators. Nearly every sample came with metadata listing a de-identified subject ID, COVID-19 status, age in years and sex. HLA class I and class II types, where available, came from metadata supplied by the sample provider rather than from assay-based typing. What the authors observed across the whole study: How much clinical and demographic metadata was included differed by source and by participant, and the metadata was provided uncurated.

According to the germline V gene, CDR1 reads SGDLS and CDR2 reads YYNGEE. V loses 0 bases at its end and J loses 4 bases; junction bases beyond the gene matches: 3. The CDR3 spans 15 residues, from the cysteine through the phenylalanine. Only the CDR3 part of the read is kept: 45 bases, read in frame from the first base. A second Seattle source provided samples from volunteer blood donors who had recovered from COVID-19. Collaborating institutions collected whole blood in K2EDTA tubes following their own protocols. For TCRbeta analysis, collaborator samples were shipped as frozen whole blood, as isolated PBMCs, or as DNA extracted from either sample type. TCRbeta CDR3 regions were amplified from genomic DNA by means of the immunoSEQ Assay, a bias-controlled multiplex PCR. The original pipeline was this. Within the assay, amplification of reference gene primers was used to estimate how many nucleated cells each sample contained. Sequence reads were collapsed and filtered to measure the absolute abundance of every unique TCRbeta CDR3 rearrangement. Productive Simpson clonality was computed per sample as the square root of Simpson's diversity index over productive rearrangements. TCRdb holds this immuneACCESS table with in-frame rearrangements only. Some clones are missing; in checked studies, unresolved V genes explain under half, and the rest has no known cause. V, J and clone size were drawn from that table, and D and trimming were deduced from the DNA. Present in this sample are over 150,000 clones, roughly 89% of which were seen just once. Roughly 0.9% of the sample is in the top ten clones.

Sequencing used peripheral blood. The receptor was isolated from a woman between 18 and 29 years old who had recovered from COVID-19. The chain uses TRBV9 and TRBJ2-1, and 8 bases in between align with TRBD2. The DNA sequence is TGTGCCAGCAGCGTAGGACTAGCGCCTTACAATGAGCAGTTCTTC. Its protein reads: CASSVGLAPYNEQFF.